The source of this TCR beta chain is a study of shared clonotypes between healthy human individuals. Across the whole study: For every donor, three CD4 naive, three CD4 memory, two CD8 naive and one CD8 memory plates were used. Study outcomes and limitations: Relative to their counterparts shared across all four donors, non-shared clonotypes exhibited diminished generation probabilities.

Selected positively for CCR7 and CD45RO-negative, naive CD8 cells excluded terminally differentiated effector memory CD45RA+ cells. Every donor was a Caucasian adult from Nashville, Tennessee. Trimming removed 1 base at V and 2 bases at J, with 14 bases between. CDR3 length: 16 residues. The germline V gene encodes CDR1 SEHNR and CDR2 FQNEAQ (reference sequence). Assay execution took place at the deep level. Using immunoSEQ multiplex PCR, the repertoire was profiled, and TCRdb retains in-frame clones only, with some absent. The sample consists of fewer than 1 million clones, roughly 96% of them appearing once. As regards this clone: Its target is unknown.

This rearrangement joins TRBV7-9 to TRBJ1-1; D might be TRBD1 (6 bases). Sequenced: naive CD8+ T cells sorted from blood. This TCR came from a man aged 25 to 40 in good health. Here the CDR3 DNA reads TGTGCCAGCAGCTTAGGCGGGACAAGCTATAACACTGAAGCTTTCTTT. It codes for CASSLGGTSYNTEAFF.